Described below is a single T cell receptor (beta chain) sequence and its context. Its cognate antigen has yet to be identified. Base qualities are not recorded, but no much larger clone differs from it by a single base. The data derive from a study of blood T cell repertoires in COVID-19 (dated by TCRdb to 2020 to 2021). About the full investigation: The collaborator samples originated in the United States, Italy and Spain and spanned the acute and convalescent phases of COVID-19. The prospective study material was composed of cDNA or gDNA derived from T cells, B-cell-depleted T cells, or PBMCs. Deeply sampled blood TCRbeta repertoires from subjects exposed to, actively infected with, or recovered from COVID-19 were included in the dataset. The repertoires were released in a freely available public database intended as a resource for research on the immune response to SARS-CoV-2. The samples were drawn from two sources: the first 160 participants of the ongoing ImmuneRACE study, and 1,000 to 1,500 subjects contributed by 6 global collaborators. A de-identified subject ID, COVID-19 status, age in years and sex were almost always included in the sample metadata. Where HLA class I and class II types were available, the types were taken from metadata supplied by the sample provider, not from assay-based typing.

Broader findings and caveats from the paper: The quantity of clinical and demographic metadata differed by source and by participant and was supplied without curation.

TCRbeta CDR3 regions were amplified from genomic DNA by means of the immunoSEQ Assay, a bias-controlled multiplex PCR. The paper's data handling went like this. Nucleated cell counts per sample were estimated from amplification of reference gene primers within the assay. To quantify the absolute abundance of each unique TCRbeta CDR3 rearrangement, sequence reads were collapsed and filtered. For each sample, productive Simpson clonality was calculated by taking the square root of Simpson's diversity index across productive rearrangements. Drawn from immuneACCESS, this table holds only the in-frame rearrangements with V and J called that TCRdb kept. Clones are partly lost; checked studies trace under half to an unresolved V gene and leave the rest unexplained. V and J calls and clone size are given by that table; D and trimming were obtained from the DNA. Within this sample are approximately 81,000 clones, with 75% to 95% of them counted one time only. The top ten hold 1.5% to 2% of the sample.

Collaborating institutions collected whole blood in K2EDTA tubes following their own protocols. Collaborator samples were shipped for TCRbeta analysis as frozen whole blood, isolated PBMCs, or DNA extracted from either sample type. Taken from the germline V gene, the CDR1 and CDR2 loops are SGHAT and FQNNGV. Counted from cysteine to phenylalanine, this CDR3 has 15 amino acids. CDR3 DNA is the only sequence kept; it has 45 bases, read in frame from the first base. The junction carries 15 bases between V and J, which are trimmed by 7 bases and 0 bases respectively. Rearrangement joined TRBV11-2 to TRBJ2-5; perhaps TRBD2 is the D gene, with 6 bases matching. Specimen: peripheral blood. This receptor was taken from a woman aged 50 to 60 in a cohort sampled during active COVID-19. CDR3 region: CASTGGGWYQETQYF. The DNA is TGTGCCAGCACCGGCGGAGGGTGGTACCAAGAGACCCAGTACTTC.